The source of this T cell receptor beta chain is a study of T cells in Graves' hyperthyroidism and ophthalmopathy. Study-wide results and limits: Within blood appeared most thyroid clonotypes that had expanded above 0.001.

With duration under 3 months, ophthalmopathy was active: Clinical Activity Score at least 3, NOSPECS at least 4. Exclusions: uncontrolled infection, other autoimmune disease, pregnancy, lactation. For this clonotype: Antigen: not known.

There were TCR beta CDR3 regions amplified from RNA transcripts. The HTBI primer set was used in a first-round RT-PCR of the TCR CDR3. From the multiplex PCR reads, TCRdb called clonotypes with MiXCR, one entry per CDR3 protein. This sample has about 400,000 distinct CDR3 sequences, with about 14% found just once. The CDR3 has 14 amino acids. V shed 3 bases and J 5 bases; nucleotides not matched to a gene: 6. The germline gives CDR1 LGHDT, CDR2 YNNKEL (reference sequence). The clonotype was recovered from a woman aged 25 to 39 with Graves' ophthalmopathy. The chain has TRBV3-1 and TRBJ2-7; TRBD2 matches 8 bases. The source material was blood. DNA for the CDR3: TGTGCCAGCAGCCAGGCGGGGGGCCGCGACGAGCAGTACTTC. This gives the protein CASSQAGGRDEQYF.